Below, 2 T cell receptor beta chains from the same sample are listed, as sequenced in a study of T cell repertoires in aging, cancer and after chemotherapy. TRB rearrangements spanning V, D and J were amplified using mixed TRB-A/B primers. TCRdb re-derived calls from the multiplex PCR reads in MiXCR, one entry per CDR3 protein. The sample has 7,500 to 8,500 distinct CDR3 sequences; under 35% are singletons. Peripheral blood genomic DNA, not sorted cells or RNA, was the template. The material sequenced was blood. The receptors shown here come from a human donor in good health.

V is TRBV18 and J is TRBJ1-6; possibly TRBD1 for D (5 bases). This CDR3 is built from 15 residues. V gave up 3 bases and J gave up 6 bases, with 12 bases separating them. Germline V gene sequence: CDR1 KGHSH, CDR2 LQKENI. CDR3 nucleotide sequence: TGTGCCAGCTCACCCAGGGACTCTACTAATTCACCCCTCCACTTT. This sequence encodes CASSPRDSTNSPLHF.

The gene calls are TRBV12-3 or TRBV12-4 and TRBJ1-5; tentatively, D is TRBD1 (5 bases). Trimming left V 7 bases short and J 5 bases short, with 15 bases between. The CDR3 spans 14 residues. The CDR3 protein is CASTWDRLDQPQHF. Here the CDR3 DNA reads TGTGCCAGCACTTGGGACCGATTGGATCAGCCCCAGCATTTT.